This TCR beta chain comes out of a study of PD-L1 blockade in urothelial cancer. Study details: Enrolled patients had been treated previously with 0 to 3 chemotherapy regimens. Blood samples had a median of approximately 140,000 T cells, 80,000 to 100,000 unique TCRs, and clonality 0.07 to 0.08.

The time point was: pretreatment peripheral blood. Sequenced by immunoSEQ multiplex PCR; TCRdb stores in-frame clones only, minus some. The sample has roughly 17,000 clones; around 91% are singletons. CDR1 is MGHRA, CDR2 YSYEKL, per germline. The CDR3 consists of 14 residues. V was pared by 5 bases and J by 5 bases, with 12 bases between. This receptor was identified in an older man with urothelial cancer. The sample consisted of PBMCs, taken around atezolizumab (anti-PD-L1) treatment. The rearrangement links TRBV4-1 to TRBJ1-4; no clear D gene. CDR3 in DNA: TGCGCCAGCAGCGGACTAATTCGGAATGAAAAACTGTTTTTT. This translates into CASSGLIRNEKLFF.